The TCR beta chain under discussion was sequenced for a study of T cells in Graves' hyperthyroidism and ophthalmopathy. Using RNA transcripts as the source, TCR beta CDR3 regions were amplified. The HTBI primer set drove a first-round RT-PCR of the TCR CDR3. TCRdb redid the calling of the multiplex PCR reads with MiXCR, one entry per CDR3 protein. The sample records approximately 530,000 distinct CDR3 sequences, about a sixth being singletons. CDR3 length: 14 residues. V dropped 4 bases and J dropped 3 bases, with 13 bases sitting between them. Germline CDR1 MDHEN, CDR2 SYDVKM. Turning to this clonotype: The antigen is unknown.

Study-wide results and caveats: Stable hyperthyroidism and ophthalmopathy were separated using 13 V-J signatures. Most clonotypes expanded in the thyroid (above 0.001) were also present in blood.

V and J are TRBV28 and TRBJ2-7, with D perhaps given as TRBD1 or TRBD2 (5 bases each). This clonotype was obtained from a woman between 18 and 29 years old with Graves' hyperthyroidism. Sequenced: blood. The CDR3 loop is CASSSGTWDYEQYF. The DNA of the CDR3 is TGTGCCAGCAGTTCCGGGACGTGGGACTACGAGCAGTACTTC.